This is a list of T cell receptor beta chains from one sample in a study of glioma-infiltrating T cells after dendritic cell vaccination. Libraries were prepared by immunoSEQ multiplex PCR; TCRdb keeps only in-frame clonotypes and omits some of them. This sample has 45,000 to 60,000 clones; around 85% occur once, and the top ten carry about a sixth. Sequencing was performed on blood, taken after dendritic cell vaccination. These receptors were collected from a human donor with glioblastoma. The CDR3 runs from the conserved cysteine through the conserved F or W. A D gene is named only where the DNA matches it firmly. Rows may omit the clone size; those that give it use once, few, many or a size class.

v_call: TRBV5-1; clone_size: NA; d_call: TRBD1; j_call: TRBJ1-4; cdr3_nt: TGCGCCAGCAGCGTCGGGACAGGGTCCGTGGGAGTGAAACTGTTTTTT; cdr3_aa: CASSVGTGSVGVKLFF
v_call: TRBV5-1; clone_size: NA; d_call: TRBD2; j_call: TRBJ2-3; cdr3_nt: TGCGCCAGCAGCTTGGCACCTAGCGGTGCACGAGCTGGCACAGATACGCAGTATTTT; cdr3_aa: CASSLAPSGARAGTDTQYF
v_call: TRBV11-3; clone_size: NA; d_call: TRBD2; j_call: TRBJ2-5; cdr3_nt: TGTGCCAGCAGCTTAGCGGGGCACCTACTAGCGGGGGGGACGGAGACCCAGTACTTC; cdr3_aa: CASSLAGHLLAGGTETQYF
v_call: TRBV5-1; clone_size: few; d_call: NA; j_call: TRBJ1-3; cdr3_nt: TGCGCCAGCAGCTTGGACGTTTTAGAATCTGGAAACACCATATATTTT; cdr3_aa: CASSLDVLESGNTIYF
v_call: TRBV30; clone_size: NA; d_call: NA; j_call: TRBJ1-5; cdr3_nt: TGTGCCTGGGAAGCGGGCGGGCAGCCCCAGCATTTT; cdr3_aa: CAWEAGGQPQHF
v_call: TRBV5-1; clone_size: NA; d_call: NA; j_call: TRBJ1-4; cdr3_nt: TGCGCCAGCAGCGAAGCAGGGCTGTATGAAAAACTGTTTTTT; cdr3_aa: CASSEAGLYEKLFF
v_call: TRBV19; clone_size: once; d_call: NA; j_call: TRBJ2-5; cdr3_nt: TGTGCCAGTAGTCCGGGTTCTAGAAAGACCCAGTACTTC; cdr3_aa: CASSPGSRKTQYF
v_call: TRBV5-4; clone_size: NA; d_call: TRBD1; j_call: TRBJ2-7; cdr3_nt: TGTGCCAGCAGCTTCATGGGACAGGGTCCGGGCGAGCAGTACTTC; cdr3_aa: CASSFMGQGPGEQYF
v_call: TRBV5-6; clone_size: NA; d_call: NA; j_call: TRBJ1-2; cdr3_nt: TGTGCCAGCAGCTTACAGGAAATTGGCTACACCTTC; cdr3_aa: CASSLQEIGYTF
v_call: TRBV4-2; clone_size: NA; d_call: NA; j_call: TRBJ1-6; cdr3_nt: TGTGCCAGCAGCCCAAACACAGGGTATAATTCACCCCTCCACTTT; cdr3_aa: CASSPNTGYNSPLHF
v_call: TRBV11-3; clone_size: once; d_call: NA; j_call: TRBJ1-2; cdr3_nt: TGTGCCAGCAGCTTATCCAAGGCGGGGGGAGGCTACACCTTC; cdr3_aa: CASSLSKAGGGYTF
v_call: TRBV5-1; clone_size: NA; d_call: NA; j_call: TRBJ2-7; cdr3_nt: TGCGCCAGCAGTCGGGACACCCTATACGAGCAGTACTTC; cdr3_aa: CASSRDTLYEQYF
v_call: TRBV6-6; clone_size: few; d_call: NA; j_call: TRBJ1-2; cdr3_nt: TGTGCCAGCAGTTACCGGGGATGGCTGAACTATGGCTACACCTTC; cdr3_aa: CASSYRGWLNYGYTF
v_call: TRBV19; clone_size: NA; d_call: NA; j_call: TRBJ1-6; cdr3_nt: TGTGCCAGTAGTGCGGACAGATTCAATTCACCCCTCCACTTT; cdr3_aa: CASSADRFNSPLHF
v_call: TRBV7-7; clone_size: NA; d_call: NA; j_call: TRBJ1-1; cdr3_nt: TGTGCTAGCAGCTTATATCTGAACACTGAAGCTTTCTTT; cdr3_aa: CASSLYLNTEAFF
v_call: TRBV5-5; clone_size: NA; d_call: NA; j_call: TRBJ1-1; cdr3_nt: TGTGCCAGCAGCCGCGGGGATGATAACACTGAAGCTTTCTTT; cdr3_aa: CASSRGDDNTEAFF
v_call: TRBV7-2; clone_size: NA; d_call: NA; j_call: TRBJ1-1; cdr3_nt: TGTGCCAGCAGCTTGGGGGGGTTTGCCACTGAAGCTTTCTTT; cdr3_aa: CASSLGGFATEAFF
v_call: TRBV7-2; clone_size: few; d_call: NA; j_call: TRBJ1-6; cdr3_nt: TGTGCCAGCAGTTACTTAGTAGGGGATTCACCCCTCCACTTT; cdr3_aa: CASSYLVGDSPLHF
v_call: TRBV5-8; clone_size: NA; d_call: TRBD1; j_call: TRBJ1-4; cdr3_nt: TGTGCCAGCAGCAACCGACAGGGCATCGATGAAAAACTGTTTTTT; cdr3_aa: CASSNRQGIDEKLFF
v_call: TRBV5-1; clone_size: once; d_call: NA; j_call: TRBJ2-5; cdr3_nt: TGCGCCAGCAGCTCACGGGGGGCTCAAGAGACCCAGTACTTC; cdr3_aa: CASSSRGAQETQYF
v_call: TRBV5-1; clone_size: NA; d_call: TRBD2; j_call: TRBJ2-5; cdr3_nt: TGCGCCAGCAGCTTCGGACTAGCGGGGGGCAGAGAGACCCAGTACTTC; cdr3_aa: CASSFGLAGGRETQYF
v_call: TRBV2; clone_size: NA; d_call: TRBD2; j_call: TRBJ2-2; cdr3_nt: TGTGCCAGCAGTCCTGTACCTAGCGGTAACACCGGGGAGCTGTTTTTT; cdr3_aa: CASSPVPSGNTGELFF
v_call: TRBV25-1; clone_size: few; d_call: TRBD2; j_call: TRBJ2-3; cdr3_nt: TGTGCCAGCAGTGAGGGACTAGCGGGTCGGGCAGATACGCAGTATTTT; cdr3_aa: CASSEGLAGRADTQYF
v_call: TRBV5-1; clone_size: NA; d_call: NA; j_call: TRBJ1-5; cdr3_nt: TGCGCCAGCAGCTTGGAGGGGGGGTGGGATCAGCCCCAGCATTTT; cdr3_aa: CASSLEGGWDQPQHF
v_call: TRBV28; clone_size: NA; d_call: TRBD1; j_call: TRBJ2-5; cdr3_nt: TGTGCCAGCAGTCTACCGGGACAGGGGAAAGAGACCCAGTACTTC; cdr3_aa: CASSLPGQGKETQYF
v_call: TRBV7-2; clone_size: NA; d_call: TRBD1; j_call: TRBJ1-2; cdr3_nt: TGTGCCAGCAGCGTCACAGGGGGTGGCTATGGCTACACCTTC; cdr3_aa: CASSVTGGGYGYTF
v_call: TRBV12-5; clone_size: NA; d_call: TRBD1; j_call: TRBJ1-1; cdr3_nt: TGTGCTAGTGGTTTTTCTCTAGGACAGGGGAACACTGAAGCTTTCTTT; cdr3_aa: CASGFSLGQGNTEAFF
v_call: TRBV5-6; clone_size: NA; d_call: TRBD2; j_call: TRBJ2-1; cdr3_nt: TGTGCCAGCAGCTTTCGGGAGCGGGGGCGGGATAATGAGCAGTTCTTC; cdr3_aa: CASSFRERGRDNEQFF
v_call: TRBV19; clone_size: NA; d_call: TRBD1; j_call: TRBJ1-2; cdr3_nt: TGTGCCAGTAGTATGGACAGGGGCATGAGGGGCTATGGCTACACCTTC; cdr3_aa: CASSMDRGMRGYGYTF
v_call: TRBV6-1; clone_size: few; d_call: TRBD1; j_call: TRBJ1-1; cdr3_nt: TGTGCCAGCAGTGATCCCGGACAGGGGGTGAGGGCTTTCTTT; cdr3_aa: CASSDPGQGVRAFF
v_call: TRBV5-1; clone_size: once; d_call: TRBD2; j_call: TRBJ2-7; cdr3_nt: TGCGCCAGCAGCTTCGGGGTTACTAGCGGGGGTCACCTTACCTACGAGCAGTACTTC; cdr3_aa: CASSFGVTSGGHLTYEQYF
v_call: TRBV18; clone_size: once; d_call: NA; j_call: TRBJ2-7; cdr3_nt: TGTGCCAGTGGCAACTACGCTGAGCAGTACTTC; cdr3_aa: CASGNYAEQYF
v_call: TRBV7-9; clone_size: NA; d_call: TRBD1; j_call: TRBJ1-2; cdr3_nt: TGTGCCAGCAGGGGGGCCCGAGGGGGCGCATATGGCTACACCTTC; cdr3_aa: CASRGARGGAYGYTF
v_call: TRBV6-6; clone_size: NA; d_call: TRBD1; j_call: TRBJ2-7; cdr3_nt: TGTGCCAGCGTCGGGGACAGGGGCAGCTCCTACGAGCAGTACTTC; cdr3_aa: CASVGDRGSSYEQYF
v_call: TRBV4-3; clone_size: NA; d_call: NA; j_call: TRBJ2-1; cdr3_nt: TGCGCCAGCAGCCAAGGGAATGAGGGCAATGAGCAGTTCTTC; cdr3_aa: CASSQGNEGNEQFF
v_call: TRBV5-6; clone_size: NA; d_call: NA; j_call: TRBJ1-5; cdr3_nt: TGTGCCAGCAGCTTGGGGGTGGGCCAGCCCCAGCATTTT; cdr3_aa: CASSLGVGQPQHF
v_call: TRBV25-1; clone_size: NA; d_call: TRBD1; j_call: TRBJ1-1; cdr3_nt: TGTGCCAGCGGAGGGACAGACCGGTTGTCTGAAGCTTTCTTT; cdr3_aa: CASGGTDRLSEAFF
v_call: TRBV5-4; clone_size: NA; d_call: NA; j_call: TRBJ2-7; cdr3_nt: TGTGCCAGCAGCTTGGACCCAGGGGACTACGAGCAGTACTTC; cdr3_aa: CASSLDPGDYEQYF
v_call: TRBV5-1; clone_size: few; d_call: NA; j_call: TRBJ2-7; cdr3_nt: TGCGCCAGCAGCTTGCAGGTAGGGGATAGCGAGCAGTACTTC; cdr3_aa: CASSLQVGDSEQYF
v_call: TRBV5-1; clone_size: NA; d_call: TRBD1; j_call: TRBJ1-1; cdr3_nt: TGCGCCAGCAGCTTGGAAGGTAGTGGACAGGATGAAGCTTTCTTT; cdr3_aa: CASSLEGSGQDEAFF
v_call: TRBV5-1; clone_size: NA; d_call: NA; j_call: TRBJ1-1; cdr3_nt: TGCGCCAGCAGCTTGTTTACCAGGGCTGGGACTGAAGCTTTCTTT; cdr3_aa: CASSLFTRAGTEAFF
v_call: TRBV6-5; clone_size: NA; d_call: TRBD1; j_call: TRBJ1-6; cdr3_nt: TGTGCCAGCAGTTACGACAGGGTGACATTTTCACCCCTCCACTTT; cdr3_aa: CASSYDRVTFSPLHF
v_call: TRBV4-1; clone_size: NA; d_call: TRBD1; j_call: TRBJ1-4; cdr3_nt: TGCGCCAGCATGAAGTCCGGGACAGGGGGAAATGAAAAACTGTTTTTT; cdr3_aa: CASMKSGTGGNEKLFF
v_call: TRBV7-6; clone_size: NA; d_call: TRBD2; j_call: TRBJ2-7; cdr3_nt: TGTGCCAGCAGCTTAGCGTCTAGCGGGGGGGCGAGCTCCTACGAGCAGTACTTC; cdr3_aa: CASSLASSGGASSYEQYF
v_call: TRBV2; clone_size: NA; d_call: NA; j_call: TRBJ2-7; cdr3_nt: TGTGCCAGCCGAGTCCGGACACAGATCTCCTACGAGCAGTACTTC; cdr3_aa: CASRVRTQISYEQYF
v_call: TRBV4-1; clone_size: NA; d_call: NA; j_call: TRBJ2-5; cdr3_nt: TGCGCCAGCAGCCCTAGAGGCGGGGCGGGAGAGACCCAGTACTTC; cdr3_aa: CASSPRGGAGETQYF
v_call: TRBV11-2; clone_size: NA; d_call: TRBD1; j_call: TRBJ2-5; cdr3_nt: TGTGCCAGCGCACAGGGGGCAGGAGAGACCCAGTACTTC; cdr3_aa: CASAQGAGETQYF
v_call: TRBV2; clone_size: NA; d_call: NA; j_call: TRBJ1-2; cdr3_nt: TGTGCCAGCATCTCTCCGCTAAGCTATGGCTACACCTTC; cdr3_aa: CASISPLSYGYTF
v_call: TRBV5-4; clone_size: NA; d_call: NA; j_call: TRBJ1-1; cdr3_nt: TGTGCCAGCAGCCCCAAGACCAGCGGGAACACTGAAGCTTTCTTT; cdr3_aa: CASSPKTSGNTEAFF
v_call: TRBV4-2; clone_size: NA; d_call: NA; j_call: TRBJ1-1; cdr3_nt: TGTGCCAGCAGCCAAGATCAGGGCACTGAAGCTTTCTTT; cdr3_aa: CASSQDQGTEAFF
v_call: TRBV27; clone_size: NA; d_call: TRBD1; j_call: TRBJ2-7; cdr3_nt: TGTGCCAGCAGTTTATCCCCCGACGGACAGGGCCTCTACGAGCAGTACTTC; cdr3_aa: CASSLSPDGQGLYEQYF
v_call: TRBV11-2; clone_size: NA; d_call: TRBD1; j_call: TRBJ2-2; cdr3_nt: TGTGCCAGCAGCGGCTACAGGGGGACGGGTACCGGGGAGCTGTTTTTT; cdr3_aa: CASSGYRGTGTGELFF
v_call: TRBV5-1; clone_size: NA; d_call: TRBD1; j_call: TRBJ2-7; cdr3_nt: TGCGCCAGCAGGTCCGGGACAGGGGCCTACGAGCAGTACTTC; cdr3_aa: CASRSGTGAYEQYF
v_call: TRBV30; clone_size: NA; d_call: NA; j_call: TRBJ2-2; cdr3_nt: TGTGCCTGGAGTGTACAAGGGTTGGAGGGCTACACCGGGGAGCTGTTTTTT; cdr3_aa: CAWSVQGLEGYTGELFF
v_call: TRBV11-3; clone_size: few; d_call: TRBD1; j_call: TRBJ1-2; cdr3_nt: TGTGCCAGCAGCAAACGACGGGACAGGGGGCGAAGGGGCTATGGCTACACCTTC; cdr3_aa: CASSKRRDRGRRGYGYTF
v_call: TRBV30; clone_size: NA; d_call: NA; j_call: TRBJ1-2; cdr3_nt: TGTGCCTGGAGGCCTGGCCCCAACTATGGCTACACCTTC; cdr3_aa: CAWRPGPNYGYTF